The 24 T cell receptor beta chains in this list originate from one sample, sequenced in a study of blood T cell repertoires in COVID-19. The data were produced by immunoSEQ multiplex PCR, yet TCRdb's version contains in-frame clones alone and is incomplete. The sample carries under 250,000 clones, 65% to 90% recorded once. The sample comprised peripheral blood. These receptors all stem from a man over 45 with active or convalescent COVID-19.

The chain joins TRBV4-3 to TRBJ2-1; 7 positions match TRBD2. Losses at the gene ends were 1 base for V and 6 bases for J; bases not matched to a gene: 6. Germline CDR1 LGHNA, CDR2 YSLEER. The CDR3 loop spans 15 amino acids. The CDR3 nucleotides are TGCGCCAGCAGCCAAGGTGGGGAGGGGCCCAATGAGCAGTTCTTC. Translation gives CASSQGGEGPNEQFF.

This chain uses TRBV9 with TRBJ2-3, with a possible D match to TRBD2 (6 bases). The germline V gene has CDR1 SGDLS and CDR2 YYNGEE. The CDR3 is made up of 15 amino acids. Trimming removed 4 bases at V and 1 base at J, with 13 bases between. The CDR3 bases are TGTGCCAGCAGCATACGGGACTTACGCACAGATACGCAGTATTTT. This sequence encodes CASSIRDLRTDTQYF.

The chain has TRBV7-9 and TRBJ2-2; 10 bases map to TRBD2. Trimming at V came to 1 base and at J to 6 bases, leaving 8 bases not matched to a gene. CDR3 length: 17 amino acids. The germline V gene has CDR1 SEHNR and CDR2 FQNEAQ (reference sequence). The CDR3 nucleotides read TGTGCCAGCAGCTTAGTATCCCTAGCGGGAGAGGCCGGGGAGCTGTTTTTT. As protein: CASSLVSLAGEAGELFF.

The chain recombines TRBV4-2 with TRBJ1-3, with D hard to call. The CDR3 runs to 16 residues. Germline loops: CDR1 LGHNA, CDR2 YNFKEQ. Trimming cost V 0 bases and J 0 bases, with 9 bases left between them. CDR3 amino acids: CASSQDYPYSGNTIYF. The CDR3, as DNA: TGTGCCAGCAGCCAAGATTATCCTTACTCTGGAAACACCATATATTTT.

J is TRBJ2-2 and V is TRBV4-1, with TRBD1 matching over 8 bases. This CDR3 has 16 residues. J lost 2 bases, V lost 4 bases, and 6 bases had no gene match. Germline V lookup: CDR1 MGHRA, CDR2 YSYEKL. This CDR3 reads CASSPRDRGNTGELFF. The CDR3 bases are TGCGCCAGCAGCCCCCGAGACAGGGGCAACACCGGGGAGCTGTTTTTT.

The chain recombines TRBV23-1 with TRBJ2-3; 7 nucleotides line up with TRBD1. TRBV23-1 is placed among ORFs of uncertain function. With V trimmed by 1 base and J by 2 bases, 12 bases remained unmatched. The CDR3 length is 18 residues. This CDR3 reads CASSQFLDRVRPTDTQYF. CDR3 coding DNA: TGCGCCAGCAGTCAATTTCTAGACAGGGTGCGTCCCACAGATACGCAGTATTTT.

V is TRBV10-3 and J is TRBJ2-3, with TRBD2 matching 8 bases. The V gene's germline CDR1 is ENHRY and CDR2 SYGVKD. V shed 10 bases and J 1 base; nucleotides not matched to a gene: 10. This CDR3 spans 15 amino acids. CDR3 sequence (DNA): TGTGCCAGCAACTCACTAGCGGTCGGCACAGATACGCAGTATTTT. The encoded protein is CASNSLAVGTDTQYF.

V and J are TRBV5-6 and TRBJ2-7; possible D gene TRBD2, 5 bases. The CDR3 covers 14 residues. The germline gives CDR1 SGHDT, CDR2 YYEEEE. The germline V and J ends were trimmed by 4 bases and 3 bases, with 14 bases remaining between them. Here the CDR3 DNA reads TGTGCCAGCAGCCGTCCGGGAAGTTTCTACGAGCAGTACTTC. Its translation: CASSRPGSFYEQYF.

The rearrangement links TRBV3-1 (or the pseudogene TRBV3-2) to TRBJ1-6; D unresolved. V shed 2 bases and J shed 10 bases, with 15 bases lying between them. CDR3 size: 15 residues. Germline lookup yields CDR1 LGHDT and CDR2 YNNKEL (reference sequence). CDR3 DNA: TGTGCCAGCAGCCAATTTGTCCGGACGGGGTCACCCCTCCACTTT. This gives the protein CASSQFVRTGSPLHF.

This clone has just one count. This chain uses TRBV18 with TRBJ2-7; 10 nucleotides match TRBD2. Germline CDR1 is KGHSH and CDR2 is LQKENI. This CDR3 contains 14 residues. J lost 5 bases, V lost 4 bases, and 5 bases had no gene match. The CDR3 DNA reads TGTGCCAGCTCACGATCCGGGACTAGCGACGAGCAGTACTTC. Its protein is CASSRSGTSDEQYF.

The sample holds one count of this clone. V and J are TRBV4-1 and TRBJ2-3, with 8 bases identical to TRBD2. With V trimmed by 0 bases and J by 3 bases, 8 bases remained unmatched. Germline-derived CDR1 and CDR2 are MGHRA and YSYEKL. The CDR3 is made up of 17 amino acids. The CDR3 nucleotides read TGCGCCAGCAGCCAAGACGGGGTTGCGGGAGGTACAGATACGCAGTATTTT. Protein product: CASSQDGVAGGTDTQYF.

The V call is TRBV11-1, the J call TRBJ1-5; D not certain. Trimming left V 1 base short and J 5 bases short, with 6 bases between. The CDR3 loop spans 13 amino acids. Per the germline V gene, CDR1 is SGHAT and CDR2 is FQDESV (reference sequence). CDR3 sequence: CASSLGSDQPQHF. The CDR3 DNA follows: TGTGCCAGCAGCTTAGGATCAGATCAGCCCCAGCATTTT. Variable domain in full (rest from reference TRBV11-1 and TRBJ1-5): EAEVAQSPRYKITEKSQAVAFWCDPISGHATLYWYRQILGQGPELLVQFQDESVVDDSQLPKDRFSAERLKGVDSTLKIQPAELGDSAMYLCASSLGSDQPQHFGDGTRLSIL.

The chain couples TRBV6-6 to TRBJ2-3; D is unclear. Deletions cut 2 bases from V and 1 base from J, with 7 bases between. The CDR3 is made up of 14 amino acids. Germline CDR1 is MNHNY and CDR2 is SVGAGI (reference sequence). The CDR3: CASSYEAGTDTQYF. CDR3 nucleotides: TGTGCCAGCAGTTACGAGGCGGGCACAGATACGCAGTATTTT.

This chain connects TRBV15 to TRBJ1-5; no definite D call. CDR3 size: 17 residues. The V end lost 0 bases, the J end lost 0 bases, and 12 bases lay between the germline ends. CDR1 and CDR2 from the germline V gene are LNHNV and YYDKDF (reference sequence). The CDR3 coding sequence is TGTGCCACCAGCAGAGATAAATCCCCCTATAGCAATCAGCCCCAGCATTTT. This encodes CATSRDKSPYSNQPQHF.

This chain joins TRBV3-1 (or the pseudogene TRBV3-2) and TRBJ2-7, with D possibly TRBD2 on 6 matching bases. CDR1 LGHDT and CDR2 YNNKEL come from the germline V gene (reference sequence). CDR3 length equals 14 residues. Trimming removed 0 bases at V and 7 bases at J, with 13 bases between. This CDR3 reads CASSQDPSEGEQYF. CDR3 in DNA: TGTGCCAGCAGCCAAGACCCTAGCGAGGGAGAGCAGTACTTC.

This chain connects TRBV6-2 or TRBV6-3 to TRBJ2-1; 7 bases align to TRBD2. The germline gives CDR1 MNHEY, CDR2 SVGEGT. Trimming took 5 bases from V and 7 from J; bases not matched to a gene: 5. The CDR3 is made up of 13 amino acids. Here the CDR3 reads CASSPFSGNEQFF. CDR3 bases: TGTGCCAGCAGTCCCTTTAGCGGGAATGAGCAGTTCTTC.

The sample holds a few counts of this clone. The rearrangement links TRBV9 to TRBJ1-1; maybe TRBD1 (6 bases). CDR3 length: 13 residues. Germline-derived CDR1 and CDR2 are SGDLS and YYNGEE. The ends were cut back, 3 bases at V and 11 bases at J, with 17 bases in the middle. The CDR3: CASSGRLQGDAFF. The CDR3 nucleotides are TGTGCCAGCAGCGGTCGTCTACAGGGAGACGCTTTCTTT.

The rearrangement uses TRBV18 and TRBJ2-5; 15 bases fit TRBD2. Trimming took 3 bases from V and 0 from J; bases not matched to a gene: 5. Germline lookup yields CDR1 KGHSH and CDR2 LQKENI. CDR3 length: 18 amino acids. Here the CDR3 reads CASSPGLAGGPYQETQYF. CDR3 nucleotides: TGTGCCAGCTCACCTGGACTAGCGGGGGGGCCTTACCAAGAGACCCAGTACTTC.

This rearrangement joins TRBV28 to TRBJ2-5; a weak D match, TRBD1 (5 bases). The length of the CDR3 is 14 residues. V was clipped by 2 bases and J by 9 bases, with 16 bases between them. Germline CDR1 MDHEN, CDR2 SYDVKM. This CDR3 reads CASSLVATPGSQYF. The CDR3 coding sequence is TGTGCCAGCAGTTTAGTAGCAACCCCAGGGTCCCAGTACTTC.

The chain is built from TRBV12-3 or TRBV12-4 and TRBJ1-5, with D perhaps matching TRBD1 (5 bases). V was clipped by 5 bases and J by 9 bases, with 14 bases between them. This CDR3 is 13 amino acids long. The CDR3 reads CASSQTAPGPQHF. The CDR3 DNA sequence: TGTGCCAGCAGTCAGACAGCGCCTGGGCCCCAGCATTTT.

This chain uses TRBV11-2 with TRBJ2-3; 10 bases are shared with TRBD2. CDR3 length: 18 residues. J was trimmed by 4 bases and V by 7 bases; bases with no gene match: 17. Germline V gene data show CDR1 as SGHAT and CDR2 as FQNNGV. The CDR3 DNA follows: TGTGCCAGCATAGATTTAGGGGGTAGCGGGGGGATCGCAGATACGCAGTATTTT. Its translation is CASIDLGGSGGIADTQYF.

CDR3 coding DNA: TGCGCCAGCAGCCAAAACGGACAGGGTAATACGGGGCATGGCTACACCTTC. Its protein is CASSQNGQGNTGHGYTF. The rearrangement uses TRBV4-1 and TRBJ1-2; 8 nucleotides agree with TRBD1. The V segment lost 2 bases and the J segment 6 bases; nucleotides outside the gene matches: 14. The CDR3 has 17 amino acids. From germline, CDR1 is MGHRA and CDR2 YSYEKL.

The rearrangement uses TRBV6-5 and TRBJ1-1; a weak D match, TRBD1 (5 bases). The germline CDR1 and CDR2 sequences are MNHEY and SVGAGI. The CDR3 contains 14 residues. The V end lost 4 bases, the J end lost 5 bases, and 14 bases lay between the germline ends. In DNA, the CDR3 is TGTGCCAGCAGTTTACCAGGGTTGGTAACTGAAGCTTTCTTT. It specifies CASSLPGLVTEAFF.

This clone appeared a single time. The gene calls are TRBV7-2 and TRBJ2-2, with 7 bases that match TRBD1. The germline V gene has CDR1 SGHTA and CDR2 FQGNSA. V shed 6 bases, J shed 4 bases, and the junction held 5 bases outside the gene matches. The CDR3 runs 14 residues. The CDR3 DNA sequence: TGTGCCAGCAGATCACAGGGGAGCACCGGGGAGCTGTTTTTT. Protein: CASRSQGSTGELFF.